Presented here are 9 T cell receptor beta chains from one specimen sequenced in a study of T cells in women clearing cervical HPV infection. The repertoire was sequenced with immunoSEQ multiplex PCR; TCRdb's copy has only in-frame clones and lacks some. The listing contains about 31,000 clones. Sequenced input: blood buffy coat. Receptors were obtained from a woman between 18 and 75 years old with a cervical HPV16 infection that either progressed to CIN3+ or cleared (not recorded which).

With regard to this clone: From the germline J gene comes the end of the CDR3, since the read stops 3 residues before it. The J gene is TRBJ2-5, the V gene TRBV29-1, with D maybe TRBD1 (5 bases). Trimming cost V 4 bases and J 5 bases, with 11 bases left between them. The CDR3 is 12 amino acids. The germline CDR1 and CDR2 sequences are SQVTM and ANQGSEA. This CDR3 is CSVAGLTETQYF. CDR3 DNA (partial): TGCAGCGTTGCAGGGTTGACGGAGACC.

A note on this clone: The CDR3 goes on 3 residues after the read ends, and that part is filled in from the germline J gene. This chain uses TRBV19 with TRBJ2-2; weak D call: TRBD1 (5 bases). Germline V gives CDR1 LNHDA, CDR2 SQIVND (reference sequence). CDR3 length: 15 amino acids. The CDR3 is CASSISAGSDSPLFF. CDR3 DNA, as far as it was read: TGTGCCAGTAGTATATCGGCAGGGTCGGATTCACCG.

Remarks on this clone: Read data end 3 residues before the CDR3 end; the end is taken from the germline J gene. The chain recombines TRBV19 with TRBJ1-5, with 8 bases matching TRBD1. Germline loops: CDR1 LNHDA, CDR2 SQIVND (reference sequence). This CDR3 is 14 amino acids long. Trimming took 6 bases from V and 7 from J; bases not matched to a gene: 8. The CDR3 bases that were read are TGTGCCAGTAGAGGACAGGGAATAGCGCAGCCC. It codes for CASRGQGIAQP. The complete CDR3 reads CASRGQGIAQPQHF.

With regard to this clone: Read data end 3 residues before the CDR3 end; the end is taken from the germline J gene. V and J are TRBV6-2 or TRBV6-3 and TRBJ2-2; D is perhaps TRBD2 (6 bases). Germline CDR1 is MNHEY and CDR2 is SVGEGT. The CDR3 spans 14 residues. CDR3 protein: CASTHRLGGEKLFF. The DNA read from the CDR3 is TGTGCCAGCACCCACCGTCTAGGAGGGGAAAAG.

Comment on this clone: The missing CDR3 end, 3 residues past where the read stops, is filled in from the germline J gene. This rearrangement joins TRBV3-1 (or the pseudogene TRBV3-2) to TRBJ1-6; 7 bases agree with TRBD1. Germline-derived CDR1 and CDR2 are LGHDT and YNNKEL (reference sequence). The CDR3 spans 13 residues. This CDR3 reads CASSQQPGQPLHF. The part of the CDR3 DNA that was read is TGTGCCAGCAGCCAGCAACCGGGACAGCCC.

With respect to this clone: Read coverage stops 3 residues before the CDR3 terminus; the germline J gene supplies the remainder. V and J are TRBV15 and TRBJ2-3; tentative D call: TRBD2 (7 bases). Germline V gene sequence: CDR1 LNHNV, CDR2 YYDKDF (reference sequence). This CDR3 is 15 amino acids long. CDR3 DNA, as far as it was read: TGTGCCACCAGCAGAGAACCGGGGGGCCAAGAGACG. It is translated as CATSREPGGQET. The full CDR3 protein reads CATSREPGGQETQYF. The whole variable domain, remainder taken from reference TRBV15 and TRBJ2-3, is DAMVIQNPRYQVTQFGKPVTLSCSQTLNHNVMYWYQQKSSQAPKLLFHYYDKDFNNEADTPDNFQSRRPNTSFCFLDIRSPGLGDTAMYLCATSREPGGQETQYFGPGTRLTVL.

Remarks on this clone: Read sequence stops 3 residues before the CDR3 end, and the germline J gene provides the missing end. The rearrangement links TRBV20-1 to TRBJ2-3, with 13 nucleotides matching TRBD2. Unmatched junction bases numbered 12, after V lost 0 bases and J lost 0 bases. Germline values: CDR1 DFQATT, CDR2 SNEGSKA (reference sequence). The CDR3 has 20 amino acids. The covered CDR3 bases are TGCAGTGCTAGAGATTGGTCTGGACTAGCGGGAGCCACTAGCACAGATACG. Protein product: CSARDWSGLAGATSTDT. The whole CDR3 sequence is CSARDWSGLAGATSTDTQYF.

A word on this clone: The read terminates 3 residues ahead of where the CDR3 ends, so the germline J gene completes it. The chain recombines TRBV7-9 with TRBJ1-2; tentatively, D is TRBD1 (6 bases). This CDR3 contains 14 residues. CDR1 is SEHNR and CDR2 is FQNEAQ in the germline V gene (reference sequence). The CDR3 is CASSLGGGKTDYTF. CDR3 DNA (partial): TGTGCCAGCAGCTTAGGAGGGGGAAAGACCGAC.

Notes on this clone: The read ends 3 residues early relative to the CDR3; the germline J gene fills the gap. The rearrangement joins TRBV14 to TRBJ2-5; D gene ambiguous. The V end was cut by 2 bases, the J end by 0 bases, with 10 bases between. This CDR3 spans 15 amino acids. Germline-derived CDR1 and CDR2 are SGHDN and FVKESK. Incomplete CDR3 DNA: TGTGCCAGCAGCCAAAGGGTTAGAAACCAAGAGACC. It codes for CASSQRVRNQET. The full CDR3 is CASSQRVRNQETQYF.